The following is a TCR beta chain sequence with its context. This specimen comes from a study of cytotoxic CD8 clonotypes in ibrutinib-treated CLL. Per germline, CDR1 SGHNT and CDR2 YYREEE (reference sequence). Germline trimming cut 4 bases from V and 4 bases from J; bases unmatched to any gene: 9. The CDR3 loop spans 15 amino acids. Assay used: immunoSEQ multiplex PCR; TCRdb lists only in-frame clones, some missing. In the table there are about 8,600 clones, 60% to 80% of which are singletons. The chain employs TRBV5-4 and TRBJ1-2; 8 positions match TRBD1. This TCR was sampled from a human donor with chronic lymphocytic leukemia. The specimen comprised PBMCs, sampled before ibrutinib treatment. DNA of the CDR3: TGTGCCAGCAGCGGGGGACAGGCCCCTGGCTATGGCTACACCTTC. Its protein is CASSGGQAPGYGYTF.